This entry concerns a single TCR beta chain. Its antigen is still unknown. There are no base qualities to consult, and no much larger clone falls within one base. At one collaborating source in Seattle, patients were enrolled during active infection and were followed longitudinally through the course of disease. The collaborating institutions used their own protocols to collect whole blood in K2EDTA tubes. For TCRbeta analysis, collaborator samples were shipped as frozen whole blood, as isolated PBMCs, or as DNA extracted from either sample type. The entry originates in a study of blood T cell repertoires in COVID-19 (dated by TCRdb to about 2020). About the investigation overall: Collaborator samples came from the United States, Italy and Spain and covered acute and convalescent phases of COVID-19. The material from the prospective study consisted of cDNA or gDNA derived from T cells, B-cell-depleted T cells, or PBMCs. Subjects who had been exposed to COVID-19, were actively infected with it, or had recovered from it provided the deeply sampled blood TCRbeta repertoires that made up the dataset. The repertoires were made available in a free public database intended to serve as a resource for research on the immune response to SARS-CoV-2. Samples came from the ongoing ImmuneRACE study (first 160 participants) plus 1,254 subjects from 6 global collaborators. A de-identified subject ID, COVID-19 status, age in years and sex were almost always included in the sample metadata. Where HLA class I and class II types were available, the types were taken from metadata supplied by the sample provider, not from assay-based typing. Overall results and qualifications from the work: How much clinical and demographic metadata was included differed by source and by participant, and the metadata was provided uncurated.

Including the terminal cysteine and phenylalanine, the CDR3 comprises 16 residues. The kept DNA is CDR3 alone, 48 bases in frame from the first base. The germline V gene yields LGHNA for CDR1 and YNFKEQ for CDR2. Trimming removed 0 bases from V and 4 bases from J, leaving 13 bases between the germline ends. The immunoSEQ Assay, a bias-controlled multiplex PCR, was used to amplify TCRbeta CDR3 regions from genomic DNA. Processing in the source paper ran as follows. Nucleated cell counts per sample were estimated from amplification of reference gene primers within the assay. To quantify the absolute abundance of each unique TCRbeta CDR3 rearrangement, sequence reads were collapsed and filtered. For each sample, productive Simpson clonality was calculated by taking the square root of Simpson's diversity index across productive rearrangements. The table comes from immuneACCESS by way of TCRdb, which keeps in-frame sequences with V and J called. Part of the clones is missing from these tables; in studies checked, under half for an unresolved V gene and the rest for unknown reasons. Clonal size and the V and J genes are those of that table, whereas D and trimming came from the DNA. Here the sample has around 77,000 clones; roughly four fifths occur a single time. The ten largest clones add up to about 6.9% of the sample.

The sample consisted of peripheral blood. The sequence joins TRBV4-2 to TRBJ2-1; D gene: possibly TRBD1, on 5 matching bases. The sequence came from a man aged 30 to 39 with COVID-19, enrolled during active disease. In nucleotide form, the sequence is TGTGCCAGCAGCCAAGATAGTGGGCAGGGTTACAATGAGCAGTTCTTC. The encoded protein is CASSQDSGQGYNEQFF.